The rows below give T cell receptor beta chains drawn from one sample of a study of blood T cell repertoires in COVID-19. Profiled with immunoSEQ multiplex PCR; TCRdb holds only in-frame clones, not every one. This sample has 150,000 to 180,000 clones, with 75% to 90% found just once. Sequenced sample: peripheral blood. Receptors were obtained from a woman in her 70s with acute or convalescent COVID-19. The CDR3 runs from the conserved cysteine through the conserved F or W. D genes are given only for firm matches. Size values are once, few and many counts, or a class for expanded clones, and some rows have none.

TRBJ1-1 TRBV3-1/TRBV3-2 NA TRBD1 CASSRRTGQLNTEAFF
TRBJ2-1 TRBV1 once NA CTSSPLFGSGLGNEQFF
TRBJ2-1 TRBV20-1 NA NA CSASKLYNEQFF
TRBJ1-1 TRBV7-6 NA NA CASSLGQLNTEAFF
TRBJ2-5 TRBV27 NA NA CASSFGVPGETQYF
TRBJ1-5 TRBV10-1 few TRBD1 CASSGQGADYSNQPQHF
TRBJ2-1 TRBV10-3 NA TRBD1 CAISRQGFSYNEQFF
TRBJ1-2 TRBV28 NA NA CASSLTRGGYTF
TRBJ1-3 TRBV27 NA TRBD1 CASSPGQRSSGNTIYF
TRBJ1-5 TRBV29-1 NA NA CSVETGSNQPQHF
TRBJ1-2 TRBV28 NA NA CASSLTGYYGYTF
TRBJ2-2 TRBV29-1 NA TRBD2 CSGRGDTGELFF
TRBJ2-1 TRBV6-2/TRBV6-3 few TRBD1 CASSSTDRGFDEQFF
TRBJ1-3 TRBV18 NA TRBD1 CASSQPTGMGNTIYF
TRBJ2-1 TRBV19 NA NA CASSIVGGSSSSYNEQFF
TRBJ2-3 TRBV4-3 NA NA CASSPGRGDTQYF
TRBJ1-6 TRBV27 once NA CASSVQGWNSPLHF
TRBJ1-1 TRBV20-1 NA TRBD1 CSASGGQVFEAFF
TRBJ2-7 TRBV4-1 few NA CASSQDSSRLEQYF
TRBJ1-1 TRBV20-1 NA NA CSARRLPEAFF
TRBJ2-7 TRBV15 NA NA CATSRVSSGSNYEQYF
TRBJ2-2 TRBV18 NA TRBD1 CASTRQGAGELFF
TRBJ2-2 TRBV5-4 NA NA CASSLGGNTGELFF
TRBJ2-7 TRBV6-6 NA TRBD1 CASSYRRGTGDEQYF
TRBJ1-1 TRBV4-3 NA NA CASSQESRRNTEAFF
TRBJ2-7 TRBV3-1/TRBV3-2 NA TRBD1 CASSLTPGQGIYEQYF
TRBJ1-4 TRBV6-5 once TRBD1 CASRQTGGAEKLFF
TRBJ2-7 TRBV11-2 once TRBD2 CASSLGSSGGDEQYF
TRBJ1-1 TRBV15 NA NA CATSRGKGGSTEAFF
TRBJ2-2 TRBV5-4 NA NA CASSPQGGLNTGELFF
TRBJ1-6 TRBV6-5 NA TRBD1 CASRDRGSYNSPLHF
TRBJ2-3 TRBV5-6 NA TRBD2 CASSLSGGGTDTQYF
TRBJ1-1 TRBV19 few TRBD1 CASISGTVNTEAFF
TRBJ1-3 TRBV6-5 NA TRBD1 CASSYSRQGNRNTIYF
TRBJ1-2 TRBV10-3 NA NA CAILQTTDAGYGYTF
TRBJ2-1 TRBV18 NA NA CASSPPAGPSYNEQFF
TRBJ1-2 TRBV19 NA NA CASSDGQLYGYTF
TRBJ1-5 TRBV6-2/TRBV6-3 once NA CASSYHGSLYQPQHF
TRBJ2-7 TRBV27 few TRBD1 CASSHGQDYEQYF
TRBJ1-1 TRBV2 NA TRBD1 CARPGQGQQAFF
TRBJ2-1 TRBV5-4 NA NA CASSLVEAYNEQFF
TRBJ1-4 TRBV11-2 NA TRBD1 CASSLGDRRYEKLFF
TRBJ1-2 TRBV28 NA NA CASSPNTNYGYTF